The source of this T cell receptor (beta chain) is a study of early T cells in non-severe SARS-CoV-2 infection. Study-level information: Chains were unpaired, as sequencing was done on bulk RNA from unsorted whole blood.

This clonotype showed up many times. Its matching antigen is unknown. Whole-study findings and limits: Reliance on VDJdb matching favored anti-spike CD8 responses; private and CD4 specificities were missed.

The CDR3 length is 14 residues. The V and J ends lost 0 bases and 5 bases respectively, with 11 bases between them. CDR1 and CDR2 from the germline V gene are SGHKS and YYEKEE (reference sequence). Individual cDNA molecules were tagged with unique molecular identifiers, the study reported. TCRdb independently ran MiXCR on the 5' RACE reads; one entry per CDR3 protein. This sample yields tens of thousands of distinct CDR3 sequences, of which roughly a tenth are seen a single time; roughly 4.8% belongs to the top ten. Specimen: whole blood, collected at baseline. The sequence was collected from an adult who was a healthcare worker with PCR-confirmed SARS-CoV-2 infection or an uninfected control (not recorded which). This chain links TRBV5-5 with TRBJ1-2; D perhaps matches TRBD1 (5 bases). This CDR3 reads CASSLAGASYGYTF. The CDR3 DNA sequence: TGTGCCAGCAGCTTGGCCGGGGCAAGTTATGGCTACACCTTC.